This TCR beta chain emerged from a study of shared clonotypes between healthy human individuals. Background on the study: Two female and a few male donors aged 18 to 49 were enrolled.

The junction had 5 bases not matched to a gene; V was cut back by 2 bases and J by 6 bases. CDR1 is SGDLS and CDR2 is YYNGEE in the germline V gene. The CDR3 has 14 amino acids. This clone is a singleton in its sample. What it binds is unknown. Other DNA sequences in this sample translate to the same CDR3. Study results and limitations: Estimated richness values were generally larger in naive subsets than in memory subsets.

When replicate PCRs were run on sorted subsets, they used 150 to 200 ng DNA, tens of thousands of T cell genomes. Generated by immunoSEQ multiplex PCR, the TCRdb table keeps only in-frame clones and is missing some. This sample yields over 1.4 million clones, of which roughly 96% are seen a single time; roughly 1.2% belongs to the top ten. The receptor was derived from a man aged 25-45 years in good health. Material: naive CD4+ T cells sorted from blood. The subset here: CD45RA+ positively selected. This chain joins TRBV9 and TRBJ2-7; TRBD2 matches at 10 bases. The CDR3 bases are TGTGCCAGCAGCGTGCTAGCGGGAGTCGGCGAGCAGTACTTC. Amino acid sequence: CASSVLAGVGEQYF.